This TCR beta chain stems from a study of blood T cell repertoires in COVID-19. Turning to the study itself: PBMCs, B-cell-depleted T cells, or T cells were the source of the cDNA or gDNA that made up the material.

Clones were sequenced by immunoSEQ multiplex PCR, and TCRdb holds only the in-frame ones, with some missing. Counted here are 180,000 or so clones, about four fifths occurring once; the ten biggest clones make up about 8.4%. The germline gives CDR1 SNHLY, CDR2 FYNNEI. V was clipped by 2 bases and J by 4 bases; unmatched bases: 4. This CDR3 contains 14 residues. The sample consisted of peripheral blood. The chain uses TRBV2 and TRBJ1-2; 7 bases are shared with TRBD1. This clonotype was sampled from a woman aged 70-85 years with acute or convalescent COVID-19. In DNA form, the CDR3 reads TGTGCCAGCAGTGAATCGACAGGGCTCTATGGCTACACCTTC. This translates into CASSESTGLYGYTF.